The TCR beta chain described here comes from a study of blood T cell repertoires in COVID-19. As for the study in general: Sources were T cells, B-cell-depleted T cells, or PBMCs; the material itself was cDNA or gDNA.

V lost 5 bases and J lost 4, with 11 bases in between. The germline V gene encodes CDR1 SGHNT and CDR2 YENEEA. This CDR3 contains 13 residues. By frequency in the sample, this clone is medium-sized. In the original processing: Scientists estimated how many nucleated cells there were by amplifying reference gene primers. Sequencing used immunoSEQ multiplex PCR; TCRdb keeps in-frame clones, though not all of them. The V and J calls and clone size were taken over from that table, and D and trimming were inferred from the DNA. The sample holds tens of thousands of clones, around nine tenths seen once. The genes are TRBV11-3 and TRBJ1-1; D not certain. The sequence came from a man at least 80 years old with acute or convalescent COVID-19. Sequenced sample: peripheral blood. DNA for the CDR3: TGTGCCAGCAGCCGACTGCGGAGCACTGAAGCTTTCTTT. The encoded protein is CASSRLRSTEAFF.